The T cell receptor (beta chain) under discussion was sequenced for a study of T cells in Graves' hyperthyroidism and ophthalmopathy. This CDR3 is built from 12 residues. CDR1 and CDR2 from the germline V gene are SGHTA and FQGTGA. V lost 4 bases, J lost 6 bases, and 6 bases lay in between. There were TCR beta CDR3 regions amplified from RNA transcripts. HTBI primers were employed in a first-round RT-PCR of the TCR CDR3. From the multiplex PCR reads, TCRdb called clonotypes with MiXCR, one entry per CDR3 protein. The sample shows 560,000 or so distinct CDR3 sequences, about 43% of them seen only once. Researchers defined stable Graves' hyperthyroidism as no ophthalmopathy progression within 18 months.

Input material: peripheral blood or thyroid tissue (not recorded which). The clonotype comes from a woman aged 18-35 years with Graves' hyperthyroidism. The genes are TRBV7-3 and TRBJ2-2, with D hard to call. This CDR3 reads CASSSPPGELFF. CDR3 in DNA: TGTGCCAGCAGCTCGCCCCCCGGGGAGCTGTTTTTT.